The next 30 T cell receptor beta chains were all read from a single sample in a study of T cell repertoires in cytomegalovirus infection. What these receptors recognize is not known. TCRdb reprocessed the reads with MiXCR, giving one entry per CDR3 protein. The data contain about 890,000 distinct CDR3 sequences, 30% to 40% of them singletons. Specimen: cultured CD8+ T cells from PBMCs, collected from culture after CMV antigen stimulation. These receptors all stem from a human donor in good health (CMV status not recorded). Some clones in this sample may be carry-over from other donors' samples.

This clonotype appeared a few times. The chain employs TRBV19 and TRBJ1-2; no definite D call. Looked up from germline, CDR1 is LNHDA and CDR2 is SQIVND (reference sequence). The length of the CDR3 is 13 residues. V was cut by 5 bases and J by 4 bases, with 11 bases left in between. The CDR3 nucleotides read TGTGCCAGTAGTTTGGGATCCCCCTATGGCTACACCTTC. Translation: CASSLGSPYGYTF.

This clonotype showed up just a few times. CDR3 in amino acids: CASSDIGQGNTGELFF. The CDR3 DNA reads as TGTGCCAGCAGTGACATAGGACAGGGAAACACCGGGGAGCTGTTTTTT. This rearrangement joins TRBV2 to TRBJ2-2; 8 bases line up with TRBD1. Looked up from germline, CDR1 is SNHLY and CDR2 is FYNNEI. The length of the CDR3 is 16 residues. V was pared by 3 bases and J by 2 bases, with 5 bases of the junction left unmatched.

Notes on this clonotype: A much larger clone lies one base from this, so it may be a read error. The chain employs TRBV7-8 and TRBJ1-5; a possible D gene is TRBD1 (6 bases). CDR1 is SGHVS, CDR2 FQNEAQ, per germline. CDR3 length equals 15 residues. The CDR3 sequence: CTSSLGGARNQPQHF. CDR3 sequence (DNA): TGTACCAGCAGCTTAGGGGGTGCTCGTAATCAGCCCCAGCATTTT.

This clonotype was counted only a few times. The rearrangement links TRBV27 to TRBJ1-2; D may be TRBD1 (5 bases). V was shortened by 4 bases and J by 1 base, with 13 bases between the two germline ends. The CDR3 consists of 15 residues. Germline lookup yields CDR1 MNHEY and CDR2 SMNVEV (reference sequence). This CDR3 reads CASSWGGGINYGYTF. CDR3 coding DNA: TGTGCCAGCAGTTGGGGGGGGGGAATTAACTATGGCTACACCTTC.

The table lists this clonotype with a few counts. The rearrangement joins TRBV6-6 to TRBJ1-5; the D gene is possibly TRBD1 (6 bases). Germline-derived CDR1 and CDR2 are MNHNY and SVGAGI (reference sequence). The CDR3 loop spans 16 amino acids. V was clipped by 0 bases and J by 3 bases, with 12 bases between them. CDR3 amino acids: CASSYSILGANQPQHF. The CDR3 DNA sequence: TGTGCCAGCAGTTACTCGATCCTGGGGGCCAATCAGCCCCAGCATTTT.

V is TRBV29-1 and J is TRBJ1-4; the D gene is possibly TRBD1 (5 bases). From germline, CDR1 is SQVTM and CDR2 ANQGSEA. V was cut by 0 bases and J by 5 bases, with 10 bases left in between. The CDR3 has 14 amino acids. DNA of the CDR3: TGCAGCGTTGAAGAAAGGGGACGGAATGAAAAACTGTTTTTT. Translation gives CSVEERGRNEKLFF.

This clonotype has a single count. A much larger clone lies a single base off, so this may be a read error. The gene calls are TRBV7-8 and TRBJ2-2, with D perhaps matching TRBD2 (7 bases). Germline lookup yields CDR1 SGHVS and CDR2 FQNEAQ. The CDR3 totals 16 residues. CDR3 coding DNA: TGTGCCAACAGCCCGTGGGGGGGCGGGAACACCGGGGAGCTGTTTTTT. Translated, it gives CANSPWGGGNTGELFF.

A few counts support this clonotype. The V and J genes are TRBV7-9 and TRBJ2-2; TRBD1 matches at 9 bases. Germline-derived CDR1 and CDR2 are SEHNR and FQNEAQ (reference sequence). The junction had 6 bases not matched to a gene; V was cut back by 5 bases and J by 5 bases. This CDR3 comprises 15 residues. CDR3 region: CASSGTGRWTGELFF. The CDR3 nucleotides read TGTGCCAGCAGCGGGACAGGGCGGTGGACCGGGGAGCTGTTTTTT.

The sample holds a few counts of this clonotype. J is TRBJ2-3 and V is TRBV27, with 10 bases lining up with TRBD2. V trimming: 5 bases; J trimming: 4 bases; junction bases outside the gene matches: 18. The CDR3 covers 19 residues. Germline loops: CDR1 MNHEY, CDR2 SMNVEV (reference sequence). The CDR3 DNA reads as TGTGCCAGCAGTGTTACGCCCCTTAGGGCTAGCGGGGGACCAGATACGCAGTATTTT. It encodes CASSVTPLRASGGPDTQYF.

This clonotype was seen ten or more times. The rearrangement uses TRBV7-2 and TRBJ2-1; 7 bases are shared with TRBD1. The CDR3 runs 15 residues. J lost 1 base, V lost 2 bases, and 2 bases had no gene match. Per germline, CDR1 SGHTA and CDR2 FQGNSA. Here the CDR3 reads CASSLQGQSYNEQFF. The DNA of the CDR3 is TGTGCCAGCAGCTTACAGGGACAGTCCTACAATGAGCAGTTCTTC.

This clonotype has a handful of counts. V and J are TRBV5-4 and TRBJ2-7; D is possibly TRBD2 (5 bases). Trimming stripped 6 bases from V and 11 bases from J, with 30 bases between. The CDR3 runs to 16 residues. CDR1 SGHNT and CDR2 YYREEE come from the germline V gene (reference sequence). The CDR3 sequence is CASTSGPGGGVEDEYF. For the CDR3, the DNA is TGTGCCAGCACCTCTGGACCTGGCGGCGGAGTGGAGGATGAGTACTTC.

The chain employs TRBV27 and TRBJ2-1; D may match TRBD1 or TRBD2 (5 bases each). The CDR3 runs 13 residues. The V gene's germline CDR1 is MNHEY and CDR2 SMNVEV (reference sequence). The chain's CDR3 is CAGGSSRANEQFF. The CDR3 DNA reads TGTGCTGGGGGTTCCTCAAGGGCTAATGAGCAGTTCTTC.

The chain links TRBV6-5 to TRBJ2-5; D is perhaps TRBD2 (5 bases). V dropped 0 bases and J dropped 3 bases, with 17 bases sitting between them. CDR3 length: 17 residues. Germline V gives CDR1 MNHEY, CDR2 SVGAGI. This chain's CDR3 is CASSYSLHSATEETQYF. CDR3 in DNA: TGTGCCAGCAGTTACTCCCTGCATAGCGCCACCGAAGAGACCCAGTACTTC.

This chain joins TRBV20-1 and TRBJ1-2; 7 nucleotides agree with TRBD1. J gave up 8 bases and V 5 bases, and 5 bases lay outside the gene matches. CDR1 and CDR2 (germline): DFQATT, SNEGSKA (reference sequence). This CDR3 has 11 amino acids. The CDR3 bases are TGCAGTGCTCGGACAGGCGGCGGCTACACCTTC. It codes for CSARTGGGYTF.

This clonotype turned up a few times. The rearrangement uses TRBV2 and TRBJ2-5, with D uncertain. Trimming stripped 8 bases from V and 9 bases from J, with 10 bases between. Germline V lookup: CDR1 SNHLY, CDR2 FYNNEI. The CDR3 extends over 10 amino acids. The chain's CDR3 is CASSANAQYF. CDR3 coding DNA: TGTGCCAGCTCGGCTAACGCCCAGTACTTC.

V usage is TRBV15 and J usage is TRBJ2-5; tentatively, D is TRBD1 or TRBD2 (6 bases each). Trimming removed 2 bases from V and 0 bases from J, with 22 bases in between. Germline V CDR1 and CDR2: LNHNV, YYDKDF (reference sequence). This CDR3 region has 19 residues. CDR3 sequence (DNA): TGTGCCACCAGCAGACACTTGACCAGGGGACTTGCGTACCAAGAGACCCAGTACTTC. Translating gives CATSRHLTRGLAYQETQYF.

This clonotype appeared a few times. This chain uses TRBV7-2 with TRBJ1-1; TRBD1 is a possible D gene (5 bases). The CDR3 is 13 residues long. V was pared by 6 bases and J by 8 bases, with 16 bases between. Germline V CDR1 and CDR2: SGHTA, FQGNSA. The DNA for the CDR3 is TGTGCCAGCAGATCCAGGGTTGCACGCGAAGCTTTCTTT. Its protein is CASRSRVAREAFF.

This clonotype was picked up a small number of times. The CDR3 sequence is CASRELGLAGDLQETQYF. Here the CDR3 DNA reads TGTGCCAGCCGTGAGTTGGGACTAGCGGGGGACTTGCAAGAGACCCAGTACTTC. The chain couples TRBV28 to TRBJ2-5; TRBD2 agrees at 14 bases. Germline CDR1 MDHEN, CDR2 SYDVKM. The trim removed 8 bases at V and 2 bases at J, leaving 13 bases unmatched. The CDR3 contains 18 residues. The variable domain in full, completed from reference TRBV28 and TRBJ2-5, reads DVKVTQSSRYLVKRTGEKVFLECVQDMDHENMFWYRQDPGLGLRLIYFSYDVKMKEKGDIPEGYSVSREKKERFSLILESASTNQTSMYLCASRELGLAGDLQETQYFGPGTRLLVL.

This clonotype was counted between two and nine times. This chain links TRBV12-3 or TRBV12-4 with TRBJ2-3; D is perhaps TRBD2 (5 bases). The CDR3 is 17 amino acids. Trimming cost V 5 bases and J 3 bases, with 21 bases left between them. This CDR3 is CASSHRAAEKSTDTQYF. CDR3 in DNA: TGTGCCAGCAGTCACCGGGCAGCGGAAAAGAGTACAGATACGCAGTATTTT.

The CDR3 region has the DNA TGCGCCAGCAGCTTAGGGGACAGGGGGCTCGGGAACACTGAAGCTTTCTTT. Translated, it gives CASSLGDRGLGNTEAFF. The V and J genes are TRBV5-1 and TRBJ1-1, with 12 positions matching TRBD1. Germline V lookup: CDR1 SGHRS, CDR2 YFSETQ. The CDR3 totals 17 residues. The V gene end was trimmed by 2 bases and the J gene end by 1 base; junction bases not matched to a gene: 6.

Only a few counts were recorded for this clonotype. CDR3 in DNA: TGCAGTGCTAGAGATTTCTCGCTGAATGAGCAGTTCTTC. Protein product: CSARDFSLNEQFF. The chain uses TRBV20-1 and TRBJ2-1; D is undetermined. The V end was cut by 0 bases, the J end by 7 bases, with 10 bases between. Germline assignment: CDR1 DFQATT and CDR2 SNEGSKA (reference sequence). CDR3 size: 13 residues.

In its sample, this clonotype was seen a few times. V and J are TRBV6-6 and TRBJ1-2; D is perhaps TRBD1 (6 bases). The germline V and J ends were trimmed by 0 bases and 5 bases, with 10 bases remaining between them. Germline-derived CDR1 and CDR2 are MNHNY and SVGAGI (reference sequence). The CDR3 loop spans 14 amino acids. For the CDR3, the DNA is TGTGCCAGCAGTTACTCGGAGACAGGATATGGCTACACCTTC. Its protein product is CASSYSETGYGYTF.

This clonotype has ten or more counts. The V and J genes are TRBV12-3 or TRBV12-4 and TRBJ1-6; 7 bases fit TRBD1. The V gene end was trimmed by 3 bases and the J gene end by 0 bases; junction bases not matched to a gene: 11. CDR3 length: 19 amino acids. In nucleotides, the CDR3 is TGTGCCAGCAGTTTCCCGACAGGGAAAATTGGCTCCTATAATTCACCCCTCCACTTT. Translated, it gives CASSFPTGKIGSYNSPLHF.

This clonotype was found a few times. The J gene is TRBJ2-7, the V gene TRBV6-6; possibly TRBD1 or TRBD2 for D (5 bases each). CDR1 is MNHNY and CDR2 is SVGAGI in the germline V gene (reference sequence). Trimming pared 2 bases from V and 3 bases from J, leaving 11 bases between. The CDR3 has 14 residues. The CDR3 DNA sequence: TGTGCCAGCAGTTACGGGGGTGAGCTCTACGAGCAGTACGTC. Translation: CASSYGGELYEQYV.

The chain has TRBV11-2 and TRBJ2-1; D is ambiguous. Looked up from germline, CDR1 is SGHAT and CDR2 is FQNNGV. V lost 0 bases, J lost 9 bases, and 3 bases lay in between. CDR3 length: 11 amino acids. CDR3 loop: CASSLEPEQFF. In nucleotides, the CDR3 is TGTGCCAGCAGCTTAGAGCCTGAGCAGTTCTTC.

This clonotype was seen a handful of times. The chain links TRBV27 to TRBJ2-3; the D gene is possibly TRBD1 (5 bases). The CDR3 loop spans 15 amino acids. The V end was cut by 1 base, the J end by 2 bases, with 10 bases between. From germline, CDR1 is MNHEY and CDR2 SMNVEV (reference sequence). This CDR3 is CASSLYQGNTDTQYF. The DNA for the CDR3 is TGTGCCAGCAGTTTATATCAGGGAAACACAGATACGCAGTATTTT.

V and J are TRBV9 and TRBJ1-2; TRBD1 matches 12 bases. CDR1 and CDR2 (germline): SGDLS, YYNGEE. The CDR3 totals 16 residues. Unmatched junction bases numbered 6, after V lost 3 bases and J lost 3 bases. The CDR3 coding sequence is TGTGCCAGCAGCGCCTTCGGGACAGGGGGCGACTATGGCTACACCTTC. It specifies CASSAFGTGGDYGYTF. The whole variable domain, filled in from reference TRBV9 and TRBJ1-2, reads DSGVTQTPKHLITATGQRVTLRCSPRSGDLSVYWYQQSLDQGLQFLIQYYNGEERAKGNILERFSAQQFPDLHSELNLSSLELGDSALYFCASSAFGTGGDYGYTFGSGTRLTVV.

Ten or more counts support this clonotype. V is TRBV7-9 and J is TRBJ2-3; D tentatively fits TRBD1 or TRBD2 (5 bases each). The germline V and J ends were trimmed by 5 bases and 5 bases, with 11 bases remaining between them. The CDR3 has 13 amino acids. Germline-derived CDR1 and CDR2 are SEHNR and FQNEAQ (reference sequence). CDR3 amino acids: CASSGTAKDTQYF. In DNA form, the CDR3 reads TGTGCCAGCAGCGGGACCGCCAAAGATACGCAGTATTTT.

The chain carries TRBV7-8 and TRBJ2-3, with 9 bases identical to TRBD1. The germline CDR1 and CDR2 sequences are SGHVS and FQNEAQ. This CDR3 spans 15 amino acids. V trimming: 5 bases; J trimming: 3 bases; junction bases outside the gene matches: 6. The CDR3 loop reads CASSPRTGETDTQYF. As DNA, the CDR3 is TGTGCCAGCAGCCCCCGGACAGGGGAGACAGATACGCAGTATTTT.

This chain joins TRBV2 and TRBJ2-4; the D is unclear. The V end lost 4 bases, the J end lost 1 base, and 14 bases lay between the germline ends. The length of the CDR3 is 16 residues. Germline loops: CDR1 SNHLY, CDR2 FYNNEI. The chain's CDR3 is CASSVARASAKNIQYF. The CDR3 DNA reads as TGTGCCAGCAGTGTGGCCCGGGCCTCCGCCAAAAACATTCAGTACTTC.